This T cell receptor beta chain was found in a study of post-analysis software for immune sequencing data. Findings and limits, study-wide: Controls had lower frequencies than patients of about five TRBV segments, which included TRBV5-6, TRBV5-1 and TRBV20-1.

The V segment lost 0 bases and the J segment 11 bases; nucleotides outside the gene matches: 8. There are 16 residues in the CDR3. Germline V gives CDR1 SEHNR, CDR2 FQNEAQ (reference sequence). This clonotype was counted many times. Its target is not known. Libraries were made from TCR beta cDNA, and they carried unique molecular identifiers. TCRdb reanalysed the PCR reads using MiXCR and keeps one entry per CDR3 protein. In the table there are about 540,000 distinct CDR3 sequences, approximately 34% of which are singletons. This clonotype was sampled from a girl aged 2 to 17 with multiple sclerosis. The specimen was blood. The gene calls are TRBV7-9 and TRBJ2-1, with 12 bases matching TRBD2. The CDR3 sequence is CASSLASASGGAKQFF. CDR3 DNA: TGTGCCAGCAGCTTAGCGTCGGCTAGCGGGGGGGCCAAGCAGTTCTTC.